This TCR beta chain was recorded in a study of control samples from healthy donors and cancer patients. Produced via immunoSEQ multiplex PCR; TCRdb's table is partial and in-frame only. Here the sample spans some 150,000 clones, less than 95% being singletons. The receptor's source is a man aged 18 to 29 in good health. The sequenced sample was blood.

The CDR3 loop is CASSTRTGNTGELFF. CDR3 bases: TGTGCCAGTAGTACCCGGACAGGGAACACCGGGGAGCTGTTTTTT. V usage is TRBV19 and J usage is TRBJ2-2; 7 nucleotides line up with TRBD1. Germline trimming cut 4 bases from V and 1 base from J; bases unmatched to any gene: 3. Germline V CDR1 and CDR2: LNHDA, SQIVND (reference sequence). The length of the CDR3 is 15 residues.